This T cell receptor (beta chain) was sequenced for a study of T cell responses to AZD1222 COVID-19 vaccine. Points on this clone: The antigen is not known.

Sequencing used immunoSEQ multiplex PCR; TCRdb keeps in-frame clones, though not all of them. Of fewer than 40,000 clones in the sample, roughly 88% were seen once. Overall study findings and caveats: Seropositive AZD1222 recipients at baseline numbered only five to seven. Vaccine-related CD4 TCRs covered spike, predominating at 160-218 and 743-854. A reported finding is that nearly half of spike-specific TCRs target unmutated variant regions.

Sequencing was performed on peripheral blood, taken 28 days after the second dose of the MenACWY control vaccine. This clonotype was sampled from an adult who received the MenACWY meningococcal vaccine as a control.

In nucleotides, the CDR3 is TGTGCCAGCAGCTTAGATAGCGGGATAGGGTTGGGGCAGTTCTTC. It specifies CASSLDSGIGLGQFF. The chain links TRBV7-2 to TRBJ2-1; TRBD2 matches at 8 bases. The V and J ends lost 1 base and 12 bases, in that order; junction bases with no gene match: 11. Germline V gene data show CDR1 as SGHTA and CDR2 as FQGNSA. The CDR3 is 15 residues long. The variable domain in full, completed from reference TRBV7-2 and TRBJ2-1, reads GAGVSQSPSNKVTEKGKDVELRCDPISGHTALYWYRQSLGQGLEFLIYFQGNSAPDKSGLPSDRFSAERTGGSVSTLTIQRTQQEDSAVYLCASSLDSGIGLGQFFGPGTRLTVL.